The 13 T cell receptor beta chains in this list originate from one sample, sequenced in a study of cytomegalovirus exposure and HLA in healthy donors. The PCR had 60 Vbeta and 13 Jbeta primers. Sequencing used immunoSEQ multiplex PCR; TCRdb keeps in-frame clones, though not all of them. The sample shows 100,000 to 150,000 clones, 65% to 85% of them seen only once. Input material: PBMCs. These receptors all come from a man aged 18 to 29 in good health and CMV-seropositive.

The chain joins TRBV5-6 to TRBJ1-5, with a possible D match to TRBD1 (5 bases). V lost 0 bases and J lost 11, with 21 bases in between. CDR1 is SGHDT and CDR2 is YYEEEE in the germline V gene. CDR3 length: 16 amino acids. CDR3 sequence (DNA): TGTGCCAGCAGCTTGGCGGGGGGAAGGGGACTGGAGGCCCAGCATTTT. Residues: CASSLAGGRGLEAQHF.

The J gene is TRBJ1-2, the V gene TRBV30; perhaps TRBD1 as D (5 bases). The CDR3 covers 13 residues. Germline CDR1 reads GTSNPN; CDR2 reads SVGIG (reference sequence). Between the trimmed V and J ends, which lost 4 bases and 4 bases, there was a span of 13 bases. This CDR3 reads CAWTSGGAYGYTF. DNA for the CDR3: TGTGCCTGGACCTCGGGTGGGGCCTATGGCTACACCTTC. Combining the CDR3 with reference TRBV30 and TRBJ1-2 gives the whole variable domain SQTIHQWPATLVQPVGSPLSLECTVEGTSNPNLYWYRQAAGRGLQLLFYSVGIGQISSEVPQNLSASRPQDRQFILSSKKLLLSDSGFYLCAWTSGGAYGYTFGSGTRLTVV.

This clone was seen only once. This chain connects TRBV7-2 to TRBJ1-5; weak D call: TRBD1 (5 bases). V was clipped by 2 bases and J by 5 bases, with 16 bases between them. Germline CDR1 SGHTA, CDR2 FQGNSA. The CDR3 extends over 16 amino acids. For the CDR3, the DNA is TGTGCCAGCAGCTTAACTGGTGGCAGGGCACATCAGCCCCAGCATTTT. This gives the protein CASSLTGGRAHQPQHF.

The gene calls are TRBV6-5 and TRBJ1-1; the D gene is possibly TRBD1 (5 bases). In germline, CDR1 is MNHEY, CDR2 SVGAGI. The CDR3 is 15 amino acids. The V end was cut by 6 bases, the J end by 3 bases, with 17 bases between. The CDR3 protein is CASRENRQFYTEAFF. The CDR3 DNA reads as TGTGCCAGCAGAGAAAACCGACAGTTCTACACTGAAGCTTTCTTT.

J is TRBJ1-1 and V is TRBV10-3, with D maybe TRBD1 (5 bases). The CDR3 covers 13 residues. CDR1 and CDR2 (germline): ENHRY, SYGVKD. Trimming removed 4 bases from V and 3 bases from J, with 9 bases in between. Here the CDR3 reads CAISGEGDTEAFF. The CDR3 DNA reads as TGTGCCATCAGTGGGGAAGGGGACACTGAAGCTTTCTTT.

The V call is TRBV30, the J call TRBJ2-7; 9 nucleotides align to TRBD1. Per the germline V gene, CDR1 is GTSNPN and CDR2 is SVGIG (reference sequence). Trimming removed 4 bases from V and 3 bases from J; junction bases left unmatched: 4. CDR3 length equals 13 residues. The DNA of the CDR3 is TGTGCCTGGACCCCGGACAGGGGCTACGAGCAGTACTTC. Amino acids: CAWTPDRGYEQYF.

The rearrangement joins TRBV4-2 to TRBJ2-7; D is perhaps TRBD2 (6 bases). The germline gives CDR1 LGHNA, CDR2 YNFKEQ. CDR3 length: 16 amino acids. Trimming removed 0 bases from V and 5 bases from J, with 17 bases in between. The CDR3 here is CASSQDIPGSGDEQYF. DNA of the CDR3: TGTGCCAGCAGCCAAGACATACCAGGGTCGGGGGACGAGCAGTACTTC.

The V call is TRBV30, the J call TRBJ1-1; maybe TRBD1 (6 bases). Germline V lookup: CDR1 GTSNPN, CDR2 SVGIG (reference sequence). The CDR3 covers 15 residues. V was shortened by 8 bases and J by 4 bases, with 23 bases between the two germline ends. The CDR3 sequence is CAHDPVGAGVTEAFF. CDR3 in DNA: TGTGCCCACGACCCCGTAGGCGCAGGGGTCACTGAAGCTTTCTTT.

The chain links TRBV5-1 to TRBJ2-5; 11 bases align to TRBD2. J gave up 1 base and V 4 bases, and 12 bases lay outside the gene matches. The CDR3 runs to 18 residues. Looked up from germline, CDR1 is SGHRS and CDR2 is YFSETQ. The CDR3 DNA reads as TGCGCCAGCAGCCGGAGGGAGCATAGCGGGAGGGGCCAAGAGACCCAGTACTTC. Amino acid sequence: CASSRREHSGRGQETQYF.

The CDR3 DNA sequence: TGTGCCATACTACGGGGAATCGGCACAGATACGCAGTATTTT. Amino acid sequence: CAILRGIGTDTQYF. The chain links TRBV10-3 to TRBJ2-3, with D maybe TRBD2 (5 bases). Germline lookup yields CDR1 ENHRY and CDR2 SYGVKD. This CDR3 has 14 amino acids. Trimming took 9 bases from V and 1 from J, leaving 14 bases between them.

J is TRBJ2-5 and V is TRBV2; 10 bases are a match to TRBD2. With V trimmed by 5 bases and J by 1 base, 1 base remained unmatched. Germline assignment: CDR1 SNHLY and CDR2 FYNNEI. The CDR3 has 14 amino acids. The CDR3 spells CASSWTSGQETQYF. The CDR3 DNA reads as TGTGCCAGCAGTTGGACTAGCGGCCAAGAGACCCAGTACTTC.

The rearrangement uses TRBV11-2 and TRBJ1-6; D unresolved. This CDR3 has 13 amino acids. Germline CDR1 is SGHAT and CDR2 is FQNNGV. V was shortened by 5 bases and J by 7 bases, with 9 bases between the two germline ends. Here the CDR3 reads CASSLTRNSPLHF. The DNA of the CDR3 is TGTGCCAGCAGCCTCACCCGGAATTCACCCCTCCACTTT.

The genes are TRBV9 and TRBJ1-4; TRBD1 aligns across 9 bases. The germline CDR1 and CDR2 sequences are SGDLS and YYNGEE. The CDR3 length is 16 residues. The V segment lost 3 bases and the J segment 7 bases; nucleotides outside the gene matches: 10. This CDR3 is CASSAGSTGGGEKLFF. The CDR3 nucleotides read TGTGCCAGCAGCGCGGGATCGACAGGGGGTGGTGAAAAACTGTTTTTT. Full variable domain (outside the CDR3, taken from reference TRBV9 and TRBJ1-4): DSGVTQTPKHLITATGQRVTLRCSPRSGDLSVYWYQQSLDQGLQFLIQYYNGEERAKGNILERFSAQQFPDLHSELNLSSLELGDSALYFCASSAGSTGGGEKLFFGSGTQLSVL.